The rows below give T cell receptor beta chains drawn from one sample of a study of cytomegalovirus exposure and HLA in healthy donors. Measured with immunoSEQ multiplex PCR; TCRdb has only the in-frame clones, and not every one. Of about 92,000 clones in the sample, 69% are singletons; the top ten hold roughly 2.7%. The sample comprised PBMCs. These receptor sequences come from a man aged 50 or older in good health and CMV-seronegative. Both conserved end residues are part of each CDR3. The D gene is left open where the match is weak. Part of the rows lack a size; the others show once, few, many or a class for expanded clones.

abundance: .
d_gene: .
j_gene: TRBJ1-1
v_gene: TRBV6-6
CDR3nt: TGTGCCAGCAAGGGGTTGGTGAACACTGAAGCTTTCTTT
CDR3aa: CASKGLVNTEAFF

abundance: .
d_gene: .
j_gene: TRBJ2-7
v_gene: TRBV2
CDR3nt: TGTGCCAGCAGTGTTGCTAGCTTGCAGTACTTC
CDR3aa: CASSVASLQYF

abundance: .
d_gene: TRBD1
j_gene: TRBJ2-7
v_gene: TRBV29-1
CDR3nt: TGCAGCGTTGGACAGGGTGACGAGCAGTACTTC
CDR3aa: CSVGQGDEQYF

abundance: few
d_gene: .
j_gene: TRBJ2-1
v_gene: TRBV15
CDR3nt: TGTGCCACCAGCAGAGGACTAGATGGTGAGCAGTTCTTC
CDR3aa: CATSRGLDGEQFF

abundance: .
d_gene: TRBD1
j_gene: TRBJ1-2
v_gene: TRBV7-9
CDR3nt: TGTGCCAGCAGCTTAGGAGGGACAGGGGGCTTTGGCTACACCTTC
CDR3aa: CASSLGGTGGFGYTF

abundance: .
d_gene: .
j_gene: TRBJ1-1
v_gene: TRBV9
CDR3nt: TGTGCCAGCAGCGTGGGCAGTTTCGACACTGAAGCTTTCTTT
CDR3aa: CASSVGSFDTEAFF

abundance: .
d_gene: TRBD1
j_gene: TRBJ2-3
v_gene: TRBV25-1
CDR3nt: TGTGCCAGCAGCGGGACAGGGGGAACAGATACGCAGTATTTT
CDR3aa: CASSGTGGTDTQYF

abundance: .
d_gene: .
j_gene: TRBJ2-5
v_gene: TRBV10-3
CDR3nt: TGTGCCATCACCGATGGGCCACGGGAGACCCAGTACTTC
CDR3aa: CAITDGPRETQYF

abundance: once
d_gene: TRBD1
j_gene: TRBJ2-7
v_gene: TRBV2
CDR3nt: TGTGCCAGCAACCGGGGACAGGGCGACGAGCAGTACTTC
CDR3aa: CASNRGQGDEQYF

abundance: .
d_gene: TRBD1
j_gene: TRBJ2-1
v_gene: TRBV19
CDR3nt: TGTGCCAAAAGAAACCGGGACAGGGAATACAATGAGCAGTTCTTC
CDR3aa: CAKRNRDREYNEQFF

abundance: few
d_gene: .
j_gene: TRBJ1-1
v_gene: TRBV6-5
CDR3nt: TGTGCCAGCAAGAGACAGCGTAGCACTGAAGCTTTCTTT
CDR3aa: CASKRQRSTEAFF

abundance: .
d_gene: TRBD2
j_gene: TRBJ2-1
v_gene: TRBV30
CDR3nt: TGTGCCTGGAGTCAACTAGCGGGTTTGGGTGAGCAGTTCTTC
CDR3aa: CAWSQLAGLGEQFF

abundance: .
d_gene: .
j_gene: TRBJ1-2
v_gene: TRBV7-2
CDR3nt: TGTGCCAGCAGCTGGAGGGACCAGAGATCTGGCTACACCTTC
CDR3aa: CASSWRDQRSGYTF

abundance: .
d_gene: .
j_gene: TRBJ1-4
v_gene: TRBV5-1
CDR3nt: TGCGCCAGCAGCCTGGGCGGGACGGCAAAGGAAAAACTGTTTTTT
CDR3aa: CASSLGGTAKEKLFF

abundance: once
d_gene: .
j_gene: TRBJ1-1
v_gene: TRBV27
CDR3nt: TGTGCCAGCAGTTTATGGGGGGAAATGAACACTGAAGCTTTCTTT
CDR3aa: CASSLWGEMNTEAFF

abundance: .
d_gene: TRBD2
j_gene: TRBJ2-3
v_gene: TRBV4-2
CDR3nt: TGTGCCAGCAGCCTCGGGACTAGCGGGGGGCCTAGCACAGATACGCAGTATTTT
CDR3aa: CASSLGTSGGPSTDTQYF

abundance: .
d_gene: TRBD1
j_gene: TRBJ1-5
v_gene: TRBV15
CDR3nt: TGTGCCACCAGCAGGGATACAGGGGGCAGTCAGCCCCAGCATTTT
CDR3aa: CATSRDTGGSQPQHF

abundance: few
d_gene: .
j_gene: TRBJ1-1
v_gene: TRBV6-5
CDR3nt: TGTGCCAGCAGAGGACAGCTGAACACTGAAGCTTTCTTT
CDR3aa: CASRGQLNTEAFF